Listed below are T cell receptor beta chains from one sample, sequenced in a study of blood T cell repertoires in COVID-19. TCRdb's table, derived via immunoSEQ multiplex PCR, lists solely in-frame clones and lacks some. This sample has some 300,000 clones, with over 80% found just once. The specimen sequenced was peripheral blood. These receptors were obtained from a woman aged 50 to 60 with COVID-19, enrolled during active disease. CDR3s include the opening cysteine and the closing phenylalanine or tryptophan. Some rows have no size entry. The others give once, few or many, or a class for an expanded clone.

v_call: TRBV5-8; cdr3_length: 14; clone_size: few; j_call: TRBJ1-1; cdr3_aa: CASSLQVGNTEAFF
v_call: TRBV27; cdr3_length: 13; clone_size: -; j_call: TRBJ2-7; cdr3_aa: CASSRRSSYEQYF
v_call: TRBV21-1; cdr3_length: 18; clone_size: -; j_call: TRBJ1-2; cdr3_aa: CASSLHYLVRDRGLGYTF
v_call: TRBV6-2/TRBV6-3; cdr3_length: 13; clone_size: -; j_call: TRBJ1-5; cdr3_aa: CASSYSQGMPQHF
v_call: TRBV29-1; cdr3_length: 14; clone_size: -; j_call: TRBJ1-2; cdr3_aa: CSVLTGGRLGGYTF
v_call: TRBV5-4; cdr3_length: 14; clone_size: -; j_call: TRBJ2-2; cdr3_aa: CASARTANTGELFF
v_call: TRBV18; cdr3_length: 12; clone_size: -; j_call: TRBJ2-7; cdr3_aa: CASSPTTGEQYF
v_call: TRBV11-3; cdr3_length: 14; clone_size: -; j_call: TRBJ2-7; cdr3_aa: CASSASGLRHEQYF
v_call: TRBV18; cdr3_length: 14; clone_size: -; j_call: TRBJ1-4; cdr3_aa: CASSSGSAVEKLFF
v_call: TRBV6-5; cdr3_length: 12; clone_size: -; j_call: TRBJ1-5; cdr3_aa: CASTNGVQPQHF
v_call: TRBV30; cdr3_length: 15; clone_size: -; j_call: TRBJ1-4; cdr3_aa: CAWSATARSNEKLFF
v_call: TRBV5-1; cdr3_length: 14; clone_size: -; j_call: TRBJ1-1; cdr3_aa: CASSLVTRNTEAFF
v_call: TRBV18; cdr3_length: 13; clone_size: -; j_call: TRBJ1-2; cdr3_aa: CASSTRDSSGYTF
v_call: TRBV7-2; cdr3_length: 13; clone_size: -; j_call: TRBJ1-5; cdr3_aa: CASSTQGGQPQHF
v_call: TRBV19; cdr3_length: 15; clone_size: -; j_call: TRBJ2-5; cdr3_aa: CASKRAGGFQETQYF
v_call: TRBV11-2; cdr3_length: 15; clone_size: -; j_call: TRBJ1-4; cdr3_aa: CASSRTGLLREKLFF
v_call: TRBV12-2; cdr3_length: 17; clone_size: -; j_call: TRBJ1-2; cdr3_aa: CASRLSPLGRGTYGYTF
v_call: TRBV12-3/TRBV12-4; cdr3_length: 12; clone_size: once; j_call: TRBJ2-7; cdr3_aa: CASSRETYEQYF
v_call: TRBV19; cdr3_length: 13; clone_size: -; j_call: TRBJ2-3; cdr3_aa: CASSISRADTQYF
v_call: TRBV27; cdr3_length: 14; clone_size: -; j_call: TRBJ2-7; cdr3_aa: CASSRTSGGYEQYF
v_call: TRBV7-9; cdr3_length: 15; clone_size: -; j_call: TRBJ1-4; cdr3_aa: CASSLGQGANEKLFF
v_call: TRBV6-2/TRBV6-3; cdr3_length: 17; clone_size: -; j_call: TRBJ2-3; cdr3_aa: CASSYSGQGGRTDTQYF
v_call: TRBV19; cdr3_length: 13; clone_size: once; j_call: TRBJ1-5; cdr3_aa: CASSIRGDQPQHF
v_call: TRBV5-4; cdr3_length: 14; clone_size: -; j_call: TRBJ1-6; cdr3_aa: CASSLKTGDSPLHF
v_call: TRBV24-1; cdr3_length: 13; clone_size: -; j_call: TRBJ2-7; cdr3_aa: CATSDGAGDEQYF
v_call: TRBV5-6; cdr3_length: 16; clone_size: few; j_call: TRBJ2-5; cdr3_aa: CASSLALAGGQETQYF
v_call: TRBV29-1; cdr3_length: 12; clone_size: -; j_call: TRBJ2-7; cdr3_aa: CSVGGQVYEQYF
v_call: TRBV5-1; cdr3_length: 14; clone_size: -; j_call: TRBJ1-2; cdr3_aa: CASRRDIPNYGYTF
v_call: TRBV11-3; cdr3_length: 14; clone_size: -; j_call: TRBJ1-3; cdr3_aa: CASSDRVAGNTIYF
v_call: TRBV19; cdr3_length: 13; clone_size: -; j_call: TRBJ2-1; cdr3_aa: CASSQIAGVPQFF
v_call: TRBV19; cdr3_length: 15; clone_size: -; j_call: TRBJ2-1; cdr3_aa: CASNRGDRDYNEQFF
v_call: TRBV24-1; cdr3_length: 19; clone_size: -; j_call: TRBJ2-7; cdr3_aa: CATSDGAGDRLAGRNEQYF